This TCR beta chain originates from a study of T cell responses to AZD1222 COVID-19 vaccine. Deletions cut 3 bases from V and 0 bases from J, with 6 bases between. The CDR3 spans 13 residues. Germline CDR1 reads SGHTA; CDR2 reads FQGTGA. Assay: immunoSEQ multiplex PCR; the TCRdb copy retains only in-frame clones and omits some. The sample has 150,000 to 180,000 clones, about 86% seen once; the top ten hold under 7%. The gene calls are TRBV7-3 and TRBJ2-7; perhaps TRBD2 as D (5 bases). The TCR sequence derives from an adult in good health. This specimen consisted of peripheral blood, obtained on day 0 of MenACWY control vaccination. This CDR3 is CASSLGASYEQYF. The CDR3 region has the DNA TGTGCCAGCAGCTTGGGAGCCTCCTACGAGCAGTACTTC.